These 10 T cell receptor beta chains were all obtained from the same sample, sequenced in a study of CXCR3-negative and CXCR3-positive naive CD8 T cells. Their specific antigens are unknown. The authors prepared UMI-labeled TRB cDNA libraries by 5' RACE. TCRdb reanalyzed the 5' RACE reads, giving one entry per CDR3 protein sequence and no DNA. In all, the sample yields about 98,000 distinct CDR3 sequences. Study results and limitations: Naive cells positive for CXCR3 carried more hydrophobic TRB CDR3s than CXCR3-negative ones.

The source material was naive CXCR3+ CD8+ T cells from blood. Specified subset: CD45RO-CCR7+CD27+CD95- naive CD8+ T cells expressing CXCR3 (TNR3+). Receptors were obtained from a human donor in good health. Some clones in this sample may be carry-over from other donors' samples.

The J gene is TRBJ2-3, the V gene TRBV20-1. Germline V gives CDR1 DFQATT, CDR2 SNEGSKA (reference sequence). This CDR3 region has 15 residues. The CDR3 region is CSARDLDLSTDTQYF.

J is TRBJ2-1 and V is TRBV7-9; there is no DNA to check the TCRdb D call of TRBD2. This CDR3 region has 18 residues. CDR1 and CDR2 (germline): SEHNR, FQNEAQ (reference sequence). CDR3 amino acids: CASSLEVVPRGTFYEQFF.

The rearrangement links TRBV11-3 to TRBJ2-2. CDR3 length: 15 amino acids. CDR1 is SGHNT and CDR2 is YENEEA in the germline V gene. CDR3 in amino acids: CASSPYRANTGELFF. The complete variable domain, with remaining parts taken from reference TRBV11-3 and TRBJ2-2, reads EAGVVQSPRYKIIEKKQPVAFWCNPISGHNTLYWYLQNLGQGPELLIRYENEEAVDDSQLPKDRFSAERLKGVDSTLKIQPAELGDSAVYLCASSPYRANTGELFFGEGSRLTVL.

V usage is TRBV7-2 and J usage is TRBJ2-1; the D gene TCRdb calls, TRBD1, cannot be checked with no DNA. This CDR3 is built from 17 residues. Germline CDR1 is SGHTA and CDR2 is FQGNSA. CDR3 residues: CASSFTSWDRRSNEQFF.

The rearrangement uses TRBV6-1 and TRBJ2-1; TCRdb's D call of TRBD1 is untestable without DNA. Germline V gene sequence: CDR1 MNHNS, CDR2 SASEGT. The CDR3 spans 13 residues. The CDR3 reads CASSDRTRSEQFF.

The rearrangement joins TRBV5-5 to TRBJ2-3; TCRdb gives TRBD2 as the D gene, but with no DNA this cannot be confirmed. The germline gives CDR1 SGHKS, CDR2 YYEKEE (reference sequence). This CDR3 has 16 amino acids. CDR3: CASSLTGISDEDTQYF.

CDR3 sequence reads: CASYPGTPAYYGYTF. V gene TRBV7-2 combines with J gene TRBJ1-2; TCRdb's D call of TRBD1 is untestable without DNA. Germline assignment: CDR1 SGHTA and CDR2 FQGNSA. The CDR3 covers 15 residues.

This chain joins TRBV12-2 and TRBJ1-5; absent DNA, TCRdb's TRBD1 call cannot be checked. TRBV12-2 is a recognized pseudogene. The CDR3 length is 15 residues. This CDR3 reads CASRVRGFVRQPQHF.

The chain recombines TRBV20-1 with TRBJ2-7. Germline lookup yields CDR1 DFQATT and CDR2 SNEGSKA (reference sequence). The CDR3 extends over 13 amino acids. The CDR3 reads CSARARSSYEQYF.

V is TRBV6-6 and J is TRBJ2-7. CDR1 is MNHNY and CDR2 is SVGAGI in the germline V gene (reference sequence). This CDR3 is 13 amino acids long. This CDR3 is CASSYGQSYEQYF.